This T cell receptor beta chain was sequenced for a study of shared clonotypes between healthy human individuals. Findings and limits, study-wide: Larger richness was generally estimated for naive than memory subsets. A small donor pool kept down the genetic and exposure-history diversity that was represented.

V was cut by 4 bases and J by 1 base, with 14 bases left in between. This CDR3 spans 15 amino acids. CDR1 SGDLS and CDR2 YYNGEE come from the germline V gene. The protocol was immunoSEQ multiplex PCR, while the TCRdb copy is restricted to in-frame clones and leaves out a portion. The table lists 2,500,000 or so clones, around nine tenths of them singletons. None of the donors, who were healthy HIV-negative adults, had recently had acute infections or vaccinations. A CD45RA+ naive subset and a CD45RA-negative memory subset were split from CD4+ cells. With regard to this clone: What it recognizes is unknown.

The source of this sequence is a man younger than 35 in good health. The chain combines TRBV9 with TRBJ1-1; TRBD1 might be the D (5 bases). The sequenced material came from naive CD4+ T cells sorted from blood. Subset noted: CD45RA+ positively selected. The CDR3 sequence is CASSPFQGTNTEAFF. In DNA form, the CDR3 reads TGTGCCAGCAGCCCTTTTCAGGGCACGAACACTGAAGCTTTCTTT.